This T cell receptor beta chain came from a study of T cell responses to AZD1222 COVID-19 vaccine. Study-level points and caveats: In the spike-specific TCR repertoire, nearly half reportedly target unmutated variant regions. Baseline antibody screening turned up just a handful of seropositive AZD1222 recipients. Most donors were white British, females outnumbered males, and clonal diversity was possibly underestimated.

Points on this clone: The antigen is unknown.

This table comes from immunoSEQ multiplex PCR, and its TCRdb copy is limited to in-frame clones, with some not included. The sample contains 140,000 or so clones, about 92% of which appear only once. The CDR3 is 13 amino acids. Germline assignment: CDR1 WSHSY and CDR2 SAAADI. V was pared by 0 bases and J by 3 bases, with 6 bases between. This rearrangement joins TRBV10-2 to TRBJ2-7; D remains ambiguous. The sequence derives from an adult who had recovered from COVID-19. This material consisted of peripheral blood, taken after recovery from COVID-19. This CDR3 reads CASSESGYYEQYF. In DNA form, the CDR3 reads TGCGCCAGCAGTGAGTCAGGGTACTACGAGCAGTACTTC.